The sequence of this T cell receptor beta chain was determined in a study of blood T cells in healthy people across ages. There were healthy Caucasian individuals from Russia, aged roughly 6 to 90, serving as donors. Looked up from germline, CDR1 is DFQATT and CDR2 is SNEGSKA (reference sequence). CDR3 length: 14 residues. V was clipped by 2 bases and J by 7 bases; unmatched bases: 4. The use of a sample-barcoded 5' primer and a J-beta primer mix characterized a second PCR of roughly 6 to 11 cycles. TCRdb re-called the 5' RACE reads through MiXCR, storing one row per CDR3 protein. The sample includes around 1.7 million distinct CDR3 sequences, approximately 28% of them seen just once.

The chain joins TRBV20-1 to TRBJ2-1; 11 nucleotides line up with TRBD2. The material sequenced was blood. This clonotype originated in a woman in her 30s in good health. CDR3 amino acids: CSARPGLAENEQFF. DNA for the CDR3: TGCAGTGCTAGACCGGGACTAGCGGAGAATGAGCAGTTCTTC.